This T cell receptor beta chain was sequenced in a study of T cells in localized non-small cell lung cancer. Clones were read by immunoSEQ multiplex PCR, and TCRdb kept only the in-frame ones, dropping some. The sample lists around 50,000 clones, around 83% occurring once. Overall study results and limits: Appearances in adjacent lung were noted for a median 57 of the top 100 tumor clones. In the blood, greater T cell density corresponded to longer overall survival.

On this clone itself: Its antigen is not known.

This specimen consisted of peripheral blood, obtained before any cancer treatment. The receptor's source is a female donor older than 55 with stage II squamous cell lung carcinoma.

CDR3 DNA sequence: TGTGCCAGCAGCCAGGAGGGACAGCCGCAAACCTACGAGCAGTACTTC. This sequence encodes CASSQEGQPQTYEQYF. The V gene is TRBV4-2, the J gene TRBJ2-7; a weak D match, TRBD1 (7 bases). The CDR3 covers 16 residues. The ends were cut back, 3 bases at V and 2 bases at J, with 17 bases in the middle. Per germline, CDR1 LGHNA and CDR2 YNFKEQ.